This T cell receptor beta chain comes out of a study of cytomegalovirus exposure and HLA in healthy donors. Study details: A data release that came early held approximately 85 million unique TCRs from HLA-typed donors.

Amplification used 60 Vbeta primers and 13 Jbeta primers. Clones were read by immunoSEQ multiplex PCR, and TCRdb kept only the in-frame ones, dropping some. The sample contains 200,000 or so clones, about 81% of which appear only once. Comments on this clone: Its antigen is not known.

Points from the study as a whole: A prior analysis recorded that most TCR beta V segments were productive about 87% or about 30% of the time. Cytomegalovirus-associated TCR beta chains were listed, numbering roughly 150.

Germline V lookup: CDR1 MNHNS, CDR2 SASEGT. The length of the CDR3 is 14 residues. The junction had 2 bases not matched to a gene; V was cut back by 7 bases and J by 2 bases. The rearrangement uses TRBV6-1 and TRBJ2-6; 7 bases are shared with TRBD1. This clonotype was sampled from a woman aged 18-30 years in good health and CMV-seronegative. Sequenced input: PBMCs. CDR3 sequence reads: CASNTGAGANVLTF. The CDR3 DNA is TGTGCCAGCAATACAGGGGCTGGGGCCAACGTCCTGACTTTC.